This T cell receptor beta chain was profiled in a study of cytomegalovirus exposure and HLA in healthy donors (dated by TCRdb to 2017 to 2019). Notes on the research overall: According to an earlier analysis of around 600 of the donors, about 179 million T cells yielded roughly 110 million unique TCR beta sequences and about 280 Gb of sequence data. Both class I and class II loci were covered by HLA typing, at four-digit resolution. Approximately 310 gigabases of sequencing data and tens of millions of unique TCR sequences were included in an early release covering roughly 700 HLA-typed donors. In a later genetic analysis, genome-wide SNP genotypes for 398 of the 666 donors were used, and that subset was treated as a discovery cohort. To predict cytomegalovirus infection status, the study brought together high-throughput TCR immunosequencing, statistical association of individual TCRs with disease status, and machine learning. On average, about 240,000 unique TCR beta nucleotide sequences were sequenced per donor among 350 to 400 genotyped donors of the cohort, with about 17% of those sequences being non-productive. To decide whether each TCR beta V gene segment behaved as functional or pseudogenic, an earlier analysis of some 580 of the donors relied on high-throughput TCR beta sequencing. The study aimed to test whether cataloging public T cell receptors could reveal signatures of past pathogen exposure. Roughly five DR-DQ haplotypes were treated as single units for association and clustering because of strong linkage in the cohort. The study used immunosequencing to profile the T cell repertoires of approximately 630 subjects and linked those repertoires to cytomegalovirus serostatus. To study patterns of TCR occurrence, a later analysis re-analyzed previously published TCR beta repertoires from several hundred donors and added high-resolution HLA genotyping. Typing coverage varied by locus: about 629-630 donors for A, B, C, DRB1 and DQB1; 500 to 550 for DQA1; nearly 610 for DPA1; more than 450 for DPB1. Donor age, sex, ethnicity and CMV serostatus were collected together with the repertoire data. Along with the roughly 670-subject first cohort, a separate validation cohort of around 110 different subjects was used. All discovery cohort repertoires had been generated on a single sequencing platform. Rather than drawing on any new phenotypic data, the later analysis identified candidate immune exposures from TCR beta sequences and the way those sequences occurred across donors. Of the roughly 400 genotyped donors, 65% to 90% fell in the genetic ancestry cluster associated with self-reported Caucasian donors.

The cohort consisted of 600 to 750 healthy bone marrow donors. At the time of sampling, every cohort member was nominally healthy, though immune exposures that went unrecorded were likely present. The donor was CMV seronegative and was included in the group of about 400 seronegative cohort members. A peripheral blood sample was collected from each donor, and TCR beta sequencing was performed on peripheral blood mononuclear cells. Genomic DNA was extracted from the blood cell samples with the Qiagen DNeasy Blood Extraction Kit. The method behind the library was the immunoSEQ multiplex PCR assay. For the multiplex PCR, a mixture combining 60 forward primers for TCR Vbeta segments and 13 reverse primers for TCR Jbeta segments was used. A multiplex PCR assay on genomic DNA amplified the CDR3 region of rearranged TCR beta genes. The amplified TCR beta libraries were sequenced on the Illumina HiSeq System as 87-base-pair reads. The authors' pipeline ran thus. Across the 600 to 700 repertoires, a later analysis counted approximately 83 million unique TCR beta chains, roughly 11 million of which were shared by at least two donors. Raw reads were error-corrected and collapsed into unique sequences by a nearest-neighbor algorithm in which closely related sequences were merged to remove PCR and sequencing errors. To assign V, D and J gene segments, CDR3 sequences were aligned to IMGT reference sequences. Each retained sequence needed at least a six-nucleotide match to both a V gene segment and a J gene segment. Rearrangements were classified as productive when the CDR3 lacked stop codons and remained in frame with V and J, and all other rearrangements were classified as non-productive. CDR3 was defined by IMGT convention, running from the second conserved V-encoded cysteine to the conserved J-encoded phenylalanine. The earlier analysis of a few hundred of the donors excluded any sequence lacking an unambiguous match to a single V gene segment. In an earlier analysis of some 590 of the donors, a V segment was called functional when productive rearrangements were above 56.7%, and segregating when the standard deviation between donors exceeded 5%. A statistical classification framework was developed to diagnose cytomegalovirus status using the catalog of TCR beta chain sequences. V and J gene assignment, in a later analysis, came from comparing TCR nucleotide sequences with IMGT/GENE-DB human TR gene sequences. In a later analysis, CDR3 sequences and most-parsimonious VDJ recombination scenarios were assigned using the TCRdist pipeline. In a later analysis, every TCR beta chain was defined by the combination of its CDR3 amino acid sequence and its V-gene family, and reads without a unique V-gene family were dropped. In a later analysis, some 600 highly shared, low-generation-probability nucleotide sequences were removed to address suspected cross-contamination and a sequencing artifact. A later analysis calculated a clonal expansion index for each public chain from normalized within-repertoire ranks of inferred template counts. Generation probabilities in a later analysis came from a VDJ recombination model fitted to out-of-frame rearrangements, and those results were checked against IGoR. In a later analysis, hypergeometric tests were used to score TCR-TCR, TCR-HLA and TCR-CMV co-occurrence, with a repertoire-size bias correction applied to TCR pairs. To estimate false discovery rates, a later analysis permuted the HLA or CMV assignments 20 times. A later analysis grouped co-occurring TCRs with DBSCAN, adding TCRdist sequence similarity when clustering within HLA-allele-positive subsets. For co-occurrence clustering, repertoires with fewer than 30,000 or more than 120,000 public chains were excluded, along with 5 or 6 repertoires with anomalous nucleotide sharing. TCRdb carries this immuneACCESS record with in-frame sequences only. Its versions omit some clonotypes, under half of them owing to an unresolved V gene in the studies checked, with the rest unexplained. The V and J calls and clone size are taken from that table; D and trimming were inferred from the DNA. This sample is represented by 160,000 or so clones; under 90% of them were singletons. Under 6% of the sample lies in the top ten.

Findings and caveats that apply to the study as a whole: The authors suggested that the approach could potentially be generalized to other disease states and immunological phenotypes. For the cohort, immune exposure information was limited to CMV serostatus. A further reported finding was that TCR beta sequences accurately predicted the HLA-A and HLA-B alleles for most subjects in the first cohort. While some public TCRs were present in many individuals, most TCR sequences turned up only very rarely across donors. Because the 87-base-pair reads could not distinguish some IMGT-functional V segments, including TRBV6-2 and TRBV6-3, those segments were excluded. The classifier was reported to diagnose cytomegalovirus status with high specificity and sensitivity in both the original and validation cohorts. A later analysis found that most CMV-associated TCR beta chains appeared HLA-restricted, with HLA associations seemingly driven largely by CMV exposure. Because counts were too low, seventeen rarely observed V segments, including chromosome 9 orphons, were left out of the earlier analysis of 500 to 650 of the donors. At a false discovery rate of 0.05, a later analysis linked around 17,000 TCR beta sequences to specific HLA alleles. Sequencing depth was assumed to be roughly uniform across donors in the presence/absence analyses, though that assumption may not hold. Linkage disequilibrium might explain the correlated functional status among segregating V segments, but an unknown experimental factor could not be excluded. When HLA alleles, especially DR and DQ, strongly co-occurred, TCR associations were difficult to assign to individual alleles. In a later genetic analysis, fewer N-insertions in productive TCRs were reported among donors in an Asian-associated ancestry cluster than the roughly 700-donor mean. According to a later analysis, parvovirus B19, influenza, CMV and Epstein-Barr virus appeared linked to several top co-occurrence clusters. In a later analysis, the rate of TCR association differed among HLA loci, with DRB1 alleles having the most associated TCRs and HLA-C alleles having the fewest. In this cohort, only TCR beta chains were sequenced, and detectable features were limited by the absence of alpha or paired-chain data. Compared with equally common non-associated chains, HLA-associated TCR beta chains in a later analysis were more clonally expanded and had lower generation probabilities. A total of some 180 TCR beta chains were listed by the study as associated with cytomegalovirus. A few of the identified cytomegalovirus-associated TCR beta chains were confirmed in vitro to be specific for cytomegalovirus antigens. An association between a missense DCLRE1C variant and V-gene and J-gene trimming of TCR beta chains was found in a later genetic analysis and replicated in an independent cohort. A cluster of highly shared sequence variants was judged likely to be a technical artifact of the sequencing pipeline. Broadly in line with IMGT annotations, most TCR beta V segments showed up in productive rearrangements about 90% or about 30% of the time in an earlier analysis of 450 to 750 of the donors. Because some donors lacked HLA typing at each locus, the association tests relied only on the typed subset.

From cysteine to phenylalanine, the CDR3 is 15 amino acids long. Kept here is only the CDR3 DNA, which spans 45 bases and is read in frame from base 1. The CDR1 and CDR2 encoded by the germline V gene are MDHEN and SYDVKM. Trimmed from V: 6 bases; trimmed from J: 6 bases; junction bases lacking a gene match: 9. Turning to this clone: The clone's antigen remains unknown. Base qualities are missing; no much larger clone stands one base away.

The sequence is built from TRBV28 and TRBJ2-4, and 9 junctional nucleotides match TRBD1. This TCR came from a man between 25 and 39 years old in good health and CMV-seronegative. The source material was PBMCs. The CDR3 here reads CASSKYGTGLNIQYF. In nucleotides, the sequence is TGTGCCAGCAGCAAATACGGGACAGGGTTAAACATTCAGTACTTC.